In this sample, the clone carrying this T cell receptor (beta chain) turned up many times. The ends lost 5 bases at V and 6 bases at J; junction bases unmatched: 11. This CDR3 is 14 amino acids long. Germline CDR1 and CDR2: SQVTM and ANQGSEA. The entry originates in a study of T cells in Graves' hyperthyroidism and ophthalmopathy. The CDR3 regions of TCR beta were amplified from RNA transcripts. TCR CDR3 underwent first-round RT-PCR with the HTBI primer set. TCRdb itself ran the multiplex PCR reads through MiXCR, one entry per CDR3 protein. The data show about 400,000 distinct CDR3 sequences, approximately 14% seen once.

Sequenced input: blood. The chain couples TRBV29-1 to TRBJ1-2; TRBD1 agrees at 8 bases. The origin of this receptor is a woman under 30 with Graves' hyperthyroidism. CDR3 in amino acids: CSVNPRGQGDGYTF. The CDR3 coding sequence is TGCAGCGTTAACCCCAGGGGGCAGGGGGATGGCTACACCTTC.